Listed below are T cell receptor beta chains from one sample, sequenced in a study of T cells in Graves' hyperthyroidism and ophthalmopathy. TCRdb reanalysed the multiplex PCR reads using MiXCR and keeps one entry per CDR3 protein. The table shows 190,000 or so distinct CDR3 sequences, with around 18% occurring only once. Sequenced sample: blood. These receptors were obtained from a man aged 35 to 55 with Graves' hyperthyroidism. Each CDR3 is given with its conserved first and last residue. A D gene is named only where the DNA matches it firmly. Part of the rows lack a size; the others show once, few, many or a class for expanded clones.

clone_size d_call j_call v_call cdr3_nt cdr3_aa
many TRBD2 TRBJ2-1 TRBV11-2 TGTGCCAGCAGCTTAGGGGGGACTAGCGGTGAGCAGTTCTTC CASSLGGTSGEQFF
many TRBD1 TRBJ1-4 TRBV20-1 TGCAGTGTCGGAGGGACAGGGTCGCATGAAAAACTGTTTTTT CSVGGTGSHEKLFF
few NA TRBJ1-2 TRBV12-5 TGTGCTAGTGGTTTGGCGGAACCCCGGGAAGTTAGTAACTATGGCTACACCTTC CASGLAEPREVSNYGYTF
many NA TRBJ2-1 TRBV18 TGTGCCAGCTCACCAAATAAAGGAGGGGATGAGCAGTTCTTC CASSPNKGGDEQFF
many NA TRBJ2-1 TRBV29-1 TGCAGCGTTAACACAGGGACCTCCTACAATGAGCAGTTCTTC CSVNTGTSYNEQFF
NA NA TRBJ2-5 TRBV13 TGTGCCAGCAGCTTAGCCACCGGTCTGAGACAAGAGACCCAGTACTTC CASSLATGLRQETQYF
many NA TRBJ1-6 TRBV29-1 TGCAGCGTTGCGGCTACATATAATTCACCCCTCCACTTT CSVAATYNSPLHF
many NA TRBJ1-2 TRBV30 TGTGCCTGGACGCTTGGTTATGGCTACACCTTC CAWTLGYGYTF
NA NA TRBJ1-2 TRBV29-1 TGCAGCGTTGAGTCGTCGGGCGATTGGGGCTACACCTTC CSVESSGDWGYTF
many NA TRBJ1-5 TRBV6-6 TGTGCCAGCAGTTACCCCCCTCAGCCCCAGCATTTT CASSYPPQPQHF
many NA TRBJ1-1 TRBV24-1 TGTGCCACCAGTGATTGGGCCCGACGGGGAGCTTTCTTT CATSDWARRGAFF
NA TRBD2 TRBJ2-2 TRBV9 TGTGCCAGCAGCGGGGTCTCACGGACGGGGGGTACTTACGGCACCGGGGAGCTGTTTTTT CASSGVSRTGGTYGTGELFF
many TRBD1 TRBJ1-2 TRBV7-2 TGTGCCAGCAGCCTAACGGGACAGGGTGGCTATGGCTACACCTTC CASSLTGQGGYGYTF
NA NA TRBJ2-1 TRBV6-5 TGTGCCAGCAGTTACGCCCAGGGAATCGATGAGCAGTTCTTC CASSYAQGIDEQFF
many TRBD2 TRBJ2-3 TRBV2 TGTGCCAGCAGTCTAGCGGGGGGGGCCACAGATACGCAGTATTTT CASSLAGGATDTQYF
NA NA TRBJ2-7 TRBV28 TGTGCCAGCAAAACCGCGGGCGATTTTGTTGAGGGCGAGCAGTACTTC CASKTAGDFVEGEQYF
many TRBD1 TRBJ1-2 TRBV2 TGTGCCAGCAGCTCAACCGGACAGGGCATCTATGGCTACACCTTC CASSSTGQGIYGYTF
many TRBD1 TRBJ2-5 TRBV12-3/TRBV12-4 TGTGCCAGCAGTTACAGGGGGCAAGAGACCCAGTACTTC CASSYRGQETQYF
many NA TRBJ2-7 TRBV20-1 TGCAGTGCTATATCGGACCGGTTGGAGGAGCAGTACTTC CSAISDRLEEQYF
NA NA TRBJ2-7 TRBV29-1 TGCAGCGTGAGCGTCGGCAGAGACTACGAGCAGTACTTC CSVSVGRDYEQYF
many NA TRBJ2-1 TRBV18 TGTGCCAGCTCACCCCGGGCAGGGCCAGCCTACAATGAGCAGTTCTTC CASSPRAGPAYNEQFF
many TRBD2 TRBJ2-5 TRBV18 TGTGCCAGCTCACCCGGCGGGGGGCTAGAGACCCAGTACTTC CASSPGGGLETQYF
many NA TRBJ1-4 TRBV3-1 TGTGCCAGCAGCCCCCAGAGAGGCTCGCAATTCGAAAAACTGTTTTTT CASSPQRGSQFEKLFF
few NA TRBJ2-7 TRBV4-3 TGCGCCAGCAGCCAAGTCGGGGAGACCTACGAGCAGTACTTC CASSQVGETYEQYF
many NA TRBJ1-5 TRBV28 TGTGCCAGCAGGATACAGTTCAATCAGCCCCAGCATTTT CASRIQFNQPQHF
many TRBD2 TRBJ2-7 TRBV7-2 TGTGCCAGCAGTCCCTCGGCGGGAGCCTACGAGCAGTACTTC CASSPSAGAYEQYF
few NA TRBJ2-2 TRBV2 TGTGCCAGGGGTGGGTTTGGCGACACCGGGGAGCTGTTTTTT CARGGFGDTGELFF
many TRBD1 TRBJ2-7 TRBV11-2 TGTGCCAGCAGCCAGGTGGCAGGGGGCGACGAGCAGTACTTC CASSQVAGGDEQYF
many TRBD1 TRBJ2-5 TRBV20-1 TGCAGTGCTAGAGAATGGACAGGCCAAGAGACCCAGTACTTC CSAREWTGQETQYF
few NA TRBJ2-4 TRBV5-6 TGTGCCAGCAGCTTGTGGTCAGACTTTCTAGCCAAAAACATTCAGTACTTC CASSLWSDFLAKNIQYF
few TRBD1 TRBJ2-7 TRBV28 TGTGCCAGCAGCTTCCCCGGGACAGGGGTCCTCTACGAGCAGTACTTC CASSFPGTGVLYEQYF
many NA TRBJ2-6 TRBV28 TGTGCCATTTCAAGGTACTCTGGGGCCAACGTCCTGACTTTC CAISRYSGANVLTF
many NA TRBJ2-3 TRBV7-2 TGTGCCAGCAGTCCTCGAGATACGCAGTATTTT CASSPRDTQYF
many TRBD1 TRBJ1-2 TRBV5-1 TGCGCCAGCAGCTTGGCAGGGGGAGAAGATGGCTACACCTTC CASSLAGGEDGYTF
many TRBD1 TRBJ1-5 TRBV7-8 TGTGCCAGCAGCTCGGACAGGGGCAATCAGCCCCAGCATTTT CASSSDRGNQPQHF
many TRBD1 TRBJ1-2 TRBV6-2/TRBV6-3 TGTGCCAGCAGGATGACAGGGACTAACTATGGCTACACCTTC CASRMTGTNYGYTF
many TRBD1 TRBJ2-7 TRBV10-3 TGTGCCATCAGTCCTCACACCGCCGGGACAGCCTCCTACGAGCAGTACTTC CAISPHTAGTASYEQYF
many NA TRBJ2-2 TRBV30 TGTGCCTGGAGTGTACCGTTGAACCCTGGGGAGCTGTTTTTT CAWSVPLNPGELFF
many NA TRBJ2-7 TRBV5-6 TGTGCCAGCAGCCCCCGTTTATCCTACGAGCAGTACTTC CASSPRLSYEQYF
NA NA TRBJ1-5 TRBV6-1 TGTGCCAGCAACTCTAGGACAGGCAATCAGCCCCAGCATTTT CASNSRTGNQPQHF
many TRBD1 TRBJ2-5 TRBV7-9 TGTGCCAGCAGCGAGGGACAGGGGAGATTAGAGACCCAGTACTTC CASSEGQGRLETQYF
few NA TRBJ2-5 TRBV7-9 TGTGCCAGCAGCTTAGTTACCGAAACCCAGTACTTC CASSLVTETQYF
NA TRBD1 TRBJ1-2 TRBV11-2 TGTGCCAGCAGCTTACAAGGGACAGGCGGCTACACCTTC CASSLQGTGGYTF
NA NA TRBJ2-2 TRBV29-1 TGCAGCGTTGAACGGCGGGCCCCCGGGGAGCTGTTTTTT CSVERRAPGELFF